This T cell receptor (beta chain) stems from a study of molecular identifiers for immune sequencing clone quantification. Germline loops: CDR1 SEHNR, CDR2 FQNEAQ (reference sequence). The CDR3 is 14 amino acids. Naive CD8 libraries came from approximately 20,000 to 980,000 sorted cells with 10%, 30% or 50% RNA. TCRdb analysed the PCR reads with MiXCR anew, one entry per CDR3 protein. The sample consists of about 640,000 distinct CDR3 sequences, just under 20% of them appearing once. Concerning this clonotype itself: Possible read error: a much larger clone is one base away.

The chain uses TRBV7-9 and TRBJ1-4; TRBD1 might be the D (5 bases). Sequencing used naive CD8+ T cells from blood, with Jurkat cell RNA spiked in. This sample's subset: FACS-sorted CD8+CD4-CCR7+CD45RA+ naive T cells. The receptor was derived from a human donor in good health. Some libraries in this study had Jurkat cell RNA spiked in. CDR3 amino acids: CASSFSGRDDKLFF. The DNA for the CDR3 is TGTGCCAGCAGCTTTTCAGGGCGAGATGATAAACTGTTTTTT. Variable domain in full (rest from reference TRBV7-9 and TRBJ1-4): DTGVSQNPRHKITKRGQNVTFRCDPISEHNRLYWYRQTLGQGPEFLTYFQNEAQLEKSRLLSDRFSAERPKGSFSTLEIQRTEQGDSAMYLCASSFSGRDDKLFFGSGTQLSVL.